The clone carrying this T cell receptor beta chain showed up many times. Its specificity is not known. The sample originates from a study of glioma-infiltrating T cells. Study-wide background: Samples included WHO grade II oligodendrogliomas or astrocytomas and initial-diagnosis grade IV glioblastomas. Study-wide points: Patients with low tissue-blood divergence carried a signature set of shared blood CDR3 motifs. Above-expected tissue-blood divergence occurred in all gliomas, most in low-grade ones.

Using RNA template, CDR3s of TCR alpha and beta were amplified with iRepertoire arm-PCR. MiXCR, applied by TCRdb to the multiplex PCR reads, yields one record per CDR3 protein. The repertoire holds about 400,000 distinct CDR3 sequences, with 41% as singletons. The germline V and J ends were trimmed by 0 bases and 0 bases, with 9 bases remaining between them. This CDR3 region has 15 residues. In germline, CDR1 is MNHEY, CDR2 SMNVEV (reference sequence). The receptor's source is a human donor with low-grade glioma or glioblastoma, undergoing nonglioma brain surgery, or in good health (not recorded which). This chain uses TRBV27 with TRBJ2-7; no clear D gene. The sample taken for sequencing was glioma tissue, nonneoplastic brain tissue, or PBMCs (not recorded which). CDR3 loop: CASSLSAGRSYEQYF. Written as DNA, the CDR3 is TGTGCCAGCAGTTTATCGGCTGGCCGCTCCTACGAGCAGTACTTC.